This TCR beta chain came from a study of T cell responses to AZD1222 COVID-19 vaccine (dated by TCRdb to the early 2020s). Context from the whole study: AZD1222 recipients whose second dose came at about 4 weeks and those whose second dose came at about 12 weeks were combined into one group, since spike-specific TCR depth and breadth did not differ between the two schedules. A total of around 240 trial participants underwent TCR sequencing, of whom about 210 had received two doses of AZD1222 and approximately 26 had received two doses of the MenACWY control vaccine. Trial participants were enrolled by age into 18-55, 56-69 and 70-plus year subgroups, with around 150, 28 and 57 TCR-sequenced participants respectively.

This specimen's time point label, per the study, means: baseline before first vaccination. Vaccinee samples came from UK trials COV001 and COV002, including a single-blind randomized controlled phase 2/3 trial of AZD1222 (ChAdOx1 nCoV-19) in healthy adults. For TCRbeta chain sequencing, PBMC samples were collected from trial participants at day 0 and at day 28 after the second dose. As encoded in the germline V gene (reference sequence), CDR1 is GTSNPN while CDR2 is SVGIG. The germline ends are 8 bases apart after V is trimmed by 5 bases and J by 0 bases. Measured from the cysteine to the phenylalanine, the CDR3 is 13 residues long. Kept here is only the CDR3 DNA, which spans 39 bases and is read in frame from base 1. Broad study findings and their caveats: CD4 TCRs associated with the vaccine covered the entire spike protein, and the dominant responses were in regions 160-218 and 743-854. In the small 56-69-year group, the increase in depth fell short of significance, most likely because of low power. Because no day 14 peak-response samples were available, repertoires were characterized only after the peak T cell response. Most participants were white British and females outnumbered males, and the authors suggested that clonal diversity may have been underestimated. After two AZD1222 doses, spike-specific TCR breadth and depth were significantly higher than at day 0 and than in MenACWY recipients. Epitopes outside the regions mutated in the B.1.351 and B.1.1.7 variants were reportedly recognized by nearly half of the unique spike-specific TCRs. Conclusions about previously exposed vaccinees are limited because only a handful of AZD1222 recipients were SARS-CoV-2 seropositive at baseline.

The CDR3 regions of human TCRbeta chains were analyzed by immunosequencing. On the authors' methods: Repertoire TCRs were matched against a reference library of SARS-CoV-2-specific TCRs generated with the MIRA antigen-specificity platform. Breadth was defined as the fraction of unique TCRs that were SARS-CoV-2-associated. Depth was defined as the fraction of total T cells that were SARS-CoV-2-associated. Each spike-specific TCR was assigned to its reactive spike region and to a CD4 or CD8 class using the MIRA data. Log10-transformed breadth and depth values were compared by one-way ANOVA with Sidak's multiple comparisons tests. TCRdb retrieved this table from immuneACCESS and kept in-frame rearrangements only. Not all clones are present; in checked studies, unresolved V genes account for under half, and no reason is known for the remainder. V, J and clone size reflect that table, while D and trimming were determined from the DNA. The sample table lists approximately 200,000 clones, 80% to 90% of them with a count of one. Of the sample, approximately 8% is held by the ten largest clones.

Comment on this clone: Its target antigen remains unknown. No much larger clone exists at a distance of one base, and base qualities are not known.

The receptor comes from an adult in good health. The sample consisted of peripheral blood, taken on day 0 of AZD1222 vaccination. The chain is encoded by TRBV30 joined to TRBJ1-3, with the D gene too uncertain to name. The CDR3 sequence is CAWSESSGNTIYF. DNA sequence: TGTGCCTGGTCCGAGAGCTCTGGAAACACCATATATTTT.